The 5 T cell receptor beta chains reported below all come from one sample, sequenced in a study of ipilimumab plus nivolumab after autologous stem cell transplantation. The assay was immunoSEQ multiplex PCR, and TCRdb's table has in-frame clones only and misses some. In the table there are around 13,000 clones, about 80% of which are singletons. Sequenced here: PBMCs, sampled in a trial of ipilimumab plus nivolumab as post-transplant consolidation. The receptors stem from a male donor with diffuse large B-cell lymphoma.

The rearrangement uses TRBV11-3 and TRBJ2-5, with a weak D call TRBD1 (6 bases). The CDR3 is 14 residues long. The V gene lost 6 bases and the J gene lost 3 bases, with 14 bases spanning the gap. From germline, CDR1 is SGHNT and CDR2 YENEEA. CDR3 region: CASRERTEKETQYF. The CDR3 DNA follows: TGTGCCAGCAGAGAAAGGACAGAAAAAGAGACCCAGTACTTC.

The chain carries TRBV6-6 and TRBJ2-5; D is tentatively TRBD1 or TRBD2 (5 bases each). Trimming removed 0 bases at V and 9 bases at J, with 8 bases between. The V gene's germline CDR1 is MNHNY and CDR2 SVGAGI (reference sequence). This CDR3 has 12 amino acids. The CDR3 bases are TGTGCCAGCAGTTACTCGGGGGTCTCCCAGTACTTC. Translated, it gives CASSYSGVSQYF.

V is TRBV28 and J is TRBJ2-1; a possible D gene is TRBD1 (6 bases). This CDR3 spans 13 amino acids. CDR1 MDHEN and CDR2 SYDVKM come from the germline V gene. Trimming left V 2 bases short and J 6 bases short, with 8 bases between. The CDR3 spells CASSLVGANEQFF. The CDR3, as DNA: TGTGCCAGCAGTTTAGTGGGGGCCAATGAGCAGTTCTTC. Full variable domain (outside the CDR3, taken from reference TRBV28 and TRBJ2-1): DVKVTQSSRYLVKRTGEKVFLECVQDMDHENMFWYRQDPGLGLRLIYFSYDVKMKEKGDIPEGYSVSREKKERFSLILESASTNQTSMYLCASSLVGANEQFFGPGTRLTVL.

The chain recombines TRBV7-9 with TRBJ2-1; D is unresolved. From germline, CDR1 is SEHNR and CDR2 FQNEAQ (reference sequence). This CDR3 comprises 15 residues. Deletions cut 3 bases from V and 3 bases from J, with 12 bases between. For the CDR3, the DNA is TGTGCCAGCAGCTTCCAGCGCCTCAACTACAATGAGCAGTTCTTC. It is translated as CASSFQRLNYNEQFF.

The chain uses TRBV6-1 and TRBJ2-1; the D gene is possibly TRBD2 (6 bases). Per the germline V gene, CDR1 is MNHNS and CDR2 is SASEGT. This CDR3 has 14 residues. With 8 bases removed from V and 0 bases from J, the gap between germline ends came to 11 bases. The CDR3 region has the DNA TGTGCCAGCTTATGGAGGGGCTCCTACAATGAGCAGTTCTTC. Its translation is CASLWRGSYNEQFF.